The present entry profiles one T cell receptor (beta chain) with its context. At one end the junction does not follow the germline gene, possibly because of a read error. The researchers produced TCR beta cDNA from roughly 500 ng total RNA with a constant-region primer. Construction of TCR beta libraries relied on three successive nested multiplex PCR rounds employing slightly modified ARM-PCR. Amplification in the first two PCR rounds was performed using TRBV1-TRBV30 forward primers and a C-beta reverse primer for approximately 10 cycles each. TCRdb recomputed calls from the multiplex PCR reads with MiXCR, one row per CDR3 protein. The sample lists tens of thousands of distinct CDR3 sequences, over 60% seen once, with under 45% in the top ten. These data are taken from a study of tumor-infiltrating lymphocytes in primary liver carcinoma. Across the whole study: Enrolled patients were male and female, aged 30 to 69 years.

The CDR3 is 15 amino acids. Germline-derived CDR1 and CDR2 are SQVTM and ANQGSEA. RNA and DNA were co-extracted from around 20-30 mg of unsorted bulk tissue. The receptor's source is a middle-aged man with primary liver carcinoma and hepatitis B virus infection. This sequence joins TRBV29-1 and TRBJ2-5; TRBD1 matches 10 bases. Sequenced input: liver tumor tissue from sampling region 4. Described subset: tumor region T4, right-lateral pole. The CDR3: CSVEADRGREETQYF. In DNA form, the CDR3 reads TGCAGCGTTGAAGCTGACAGGGGGCGAGAAGAGACCCAGTATTTC.